This T cell receptor beta chain was identified during a study of beta chain features in type 1 diabetes. V gave up 0 bases and J gave up 2 bases, with 7 bases separating them. The CDR3 covers 14 residues. Germline V gives CDR1 ENHRY, CDR2 SYGVKD. Sequenced material consisted of expressed TCRB transcripts (all of the isolated RNA was reverse transcribed). The table came from immunoSEQ multiplex PCR; TCRdb's copy has only in-frame clones and leaves some out. The top ten clones hold around 0.45% of a sample with around 160,000 clones, nearly 50% of them seen once. This chain connects TRBV10-3 to TRBJ1-2; D not certain. The sequencing input was Tregs from blood. The origin of this receptor is a man between 18 and 29 years old in good health. DNA of the CDR3: TGTGCCATCAGTGAGTCGTCCACAAACTATGGCTACACCTTC. As protein: CAISESSTNYGYTF.